This paragraph reports one T cell receptor beta chain. Antigen specificity is unknown. Sequenced by immunoSEQ multiplex PCR; TCRdb stores in-frame clones only, minus some. The data contain around 95,000 clones, approximately 84% of them seen just once; the ten biggest clones take up about 0.9%. The data derive from a study of graft-versus-host responses after intestinal transplantation. Findings and limits, study-wide: Circulating GvH clones peaking coincided with falling HvG clones soon after transplant.

CDR1 SGHVS and CDR2 FQNEAQ come from the germline V gene. The V end lost 5 bases, the J end lost 1 base, and 14 bases lay between the germline ends. This CDR3 has 15 amino acids. Material: unstimulated CD4+ T cells sorted from spleen or lymph node cells, obtained before transplant. This receptor was taken from a human donor who was the organ donor for an intestinal transplant. The chain couples TRBV7-8 to TRBJ1-1, with a weak D call TRBD1 (5 bases). The CDR3 sequence: CASSPRGRQNTEAFF. CDR3 in DNA: TGTGCCAGCAGCCCGCGGGGACGGCAGAACACTGAAGCTTTCTTT.